This T cell receptor beta chain was identified during a study of T-cell reconstitution after alpha-beta-depleted transplantation in children. General study findings and limits: T-cell numbers and diversity one year post-transplant derived largely from freshly generated T cells. Some patients owed their high day-60 TCRbeta diversity to surviving recipient T cells and thymic progenitors. Expanded clones from the graft, numbering several hundred, reportedly supplied alpha-beta T cells about two months after transplant.

As concerns this clonotype: What it binds is unknown.

Researchers prepared the TCRbeta library using unique molecular identifiers, the study reports. One entry per CDR3 protein, called by TCRdb with MiXCR from the PCR reads. The data contain a few hundred thousand distinct CDR3 sequences, about a quarter of them seen just once; the ten biggest clones take up roughly 2.6%. J lost 5 bases, V lost 4 bases, and 7 bases had no gene match. Per the germline V gene, CDR1 is SGHRS and CDR2 is YFSETQ. CDR3 size: 16 residues. This receptor was obtained from a girl aged 2 to 10 with Fanconi anemia, due to receive a stem cell transplant. The gene calls are TRBV5-1 and TRBJ2-5; 14 bases align to TRBD2. Sequences were derived from PBMCs, sampled before TCRalphabeta/CD19-depleted stem cell transplant. The CDR3 coding sequence is TGCGCCAGCAGCCACGGACTAGCGGGGGGTGAGGAGACCCAGTACTTC. Its protein product is CASSHGLAGGEETQYF. The full variable domain, rest sourced from reference TRBV5-1 and TRBJ2-5, is KAGVTQTPRYLIKTRGQQVTLSCSPISGHRSVSWYQQTPGQGLQFLFEYFSETQRNKGNFPGRFSGRQFSNSRSEMNVSTLELGDSALYLCASSHGLAGGEETQYFGPGTRLLVL.